This T cell receptor beta chain was retrieved from a study of Graves' ophthalmopathy and Graves' hyperthyroidism. Transcripts of RNA were the source for amplifying TCR beta CDR3 regions. HTBI primers primed a first-round RT-PCR, and a second-round multiplex PCR followed. TCRdb called the multiplex PCR reads again in MiXCR, with one record for every CDR3 protein. The top ten hold approximately 7% of the sample, which has about 620,000 distinct CDR3 sequences, about a fifth seen once. The table lists this clonotype with many counts. The receptor was isolated from a woman aged 18-29 years with stable Graves' hyperthyroidism. Some clones in this sample may be carry-over from other donors' samples. Input material: peripheral blood.

The CDR3 nucleotides read TGTGCCAGCAGTGCTAGATGGGACATTAATTCACCCCTCCACTTT. Its translation is CASSARWDINSPLHF. This chain uses TRBV12-3 or TRBV12-4 with TRBJ1-6; possibly TRBD1 for D (6 bases). The CDR3 has 15 amino acids. The germline V and J ends were trimmed by 5 bases and 6 bases, with 14 bases remaining between them.